Included here is one T cell receptor (beta chain) sequence, with context. Its binding antigen is unknown. No base quality values were provided; no much bigger clone lies one nucleotide off. The sample comes from a study of CD8 T cells in ankylosing spondylitis (dated by TCRdb to about 2017). Describing the broader study: The study profiled T cell receptor beta repertoires in healthy donors and ankylosing spondylitis patients to find disease-linked TCR variants. In total, the full study cohort was made up of 95 to 110 healthy donors and 20 to 25 ankylosing spondylitis patients. Peripheral blood was sampled, and synovial fluid was also collected from ankylosing spondylitis patients. Beyond this particular receptor, the publication reports: Some motif variants had previously been reported in the synovial fluid and blood of reactive arthritis patients, which suggests shared mechanisms of disease initiation. Blood from ankylosing spondylitis patients appeared to be characterized by a TCR beta motif composed of under 10 highly homologous amino acid variants. Significant enrichment of the disease-linked clones was reported in matched synovial fluid samples from ankylosing spondylitis patients. The disease-linked clones had a CD8+ phenotype and were found at relatively low frequencies in peripheral blood.

The data were produced on an Illumina HiSeq 2500. Quantitative 5'-RACE with molecular barcodes was the method used to prepare the TCR beta libraries. The study's own analysis went as follows. Disease-linked TCR variants were identified with a new computational method built on a probabilistic model of VDJ rearrangement. TCRdb took the public reads, trimmed them with fastp at Q25, ran MiXCR for clone calling and kept in-frame beta chains. Entries are consolidated by CDR3 protein sequence, retaining the most common genes and DNA. These V and J calls are TCRdb output, not the study's own analysis. Counted in this sample were more than 150,000 distinct CDR3 sequences; 10% to 15% of them appeared once. Clones ranked in the top ten supply roughly 9.6% of the sample. Via the germline V gene, CDR1 is KGHSH and CDR2 LQKENI. V loses 4 bases, J loses 0 bases, and the germline ends lie 13 bases apart. There are 15 amino acids in the CDR3, from cysteine to phenylalanine inclusive. The entry retains the CDR3 DNA only, 45 bases that are in frame from base 1.

The rearranged chain carries TRBV18 and TRBJ2-7, with a tentative D gene TRBD2 over 5 matching bases. Sample: blood, either unsorted or a sorted T cell fraction (not recorded which). The clonotype was recovered from a female donor with ankylosing spondylitis or in good health (not recorded which). CDR3 loop: CASSHTTGSSYEQYF. The bases read TGTGCCAGCTCACACACTACGGGGAGCTCCTACGAGCAGTACTTC.